These T cell receptor beta chains were read from a single sample in a study of T-cell memory formation after mild COVID-19. In TCRdb, the 5' RACE reads were re-called with MiXCR into one record per CDR3 protein. This repertoire shows roughly 300,000 distinct CDR3 sequences, approximately 8.4% found once; its top ten account for around a fifth. Sequenced material: PBMCs or a T cell subset sorted from them (not recorded which). All receptors come from a man younger than 35 who had mild COVID-19 (a few samples of this study predate the infection). Cell type and time point are not known. Each CDR3 is given with its conserved first and last residue. D genes are given only for firm matches. For some rows the clone size is stated as once, few or many, or as a class when expanded; others skip it.

>-|-|TRBV10-3|TRBJ1-1
TGTGCCATCAGTGGTAGGGGTATGAACACTGAAGCTTTCTTT
CAISGRGMNTEAFF
>many|-|TRBV7-6|TRBJ2-5
TGTGCCAGCAGCCCTTGGACAGGAGGGGGGGAGACCCAGTACTTC
CASSPWTGGGETQYF
>few|-|TRBV28|TRBJ2-5
TGTGCCAGCAGCCTGAATCTCGGCCAGTACTTC
CASSLNLGQYF
>-|-|TRBV27|TRBJ1-1
TGTGCCAGCAGTAAGCTGGGACAAAAGGAGGACACTGAAGCTTTCTTT
CASSKLGQKEDTEAFF
>-|-|TRBV6-1|TRBJ1-2
TGTGCCAGCAGCAACAGTGTAGGCTACACCTTC
CASSNSVGYTF
>many|-|TRBV10-3|TRBJ1-2
TGTGCCGGGAGAGGCGGGAACTATGGCTACACCTTC
CAGRGGNYGYTF
>-|TRBD1|TRBV4-1|TRBJ1-1
TGCGCCAGCAGAGACAGGACAGGGGAAATTTTGATGTCAAACACTGAAGCTTTCTTT
CASRDRTGEILMSNTEAFF
>many|TRBD1|TRBV12-3/TRBV12-4|TRBJ1-3
TGTGCCAGCAGTTTGGAAAAGGACAGGGTTGGAAACACCATATATTTT
CASSLEKDRVGNTIYF
>-|-|TRBV15|TRBJ2-2
TGTGCCACCAGCCCAAACAGGGCCGGGGAGCTGTTTTTT
CATSPNRAGELFF
>-|TRBD2|TRBV15|TRBJ2-7
TGTGCCACCAGCCACCGACTAGCGGGGATCTACGAGCAGTACTTC
CATSHRLAGIYEQYF
>few|TRBD1|TRBV5-1|TRBJ2-1
TGCGCCAGCAGCTCCCAGGGGGCGGGCTACAATGAGCAGTTCTTC
CASSSQGAGYNEQFF
>few|TRBD1|TRBV7-9|TRBJ1-1
TGTGCCAGCAGCACTCCCGGGACAGGGGAAGCTTTCTTT
CASSTPGTGEAFF
>-|TRBD2|TRBV19|TRBJ2-1
TGTGCCAGTAGTCCCGGGGGGGCCTTCGGTGAGCAGTTCTTC
CASSPGGAFGEQFF
>-|-|TRBV5-1|TRBJ1-3
TGCGCCAGCAGCGCAAACACGCGGTCTGGAAACACCATATATTTT
CASSANTRSGNTIYF
>-|-|TRBV2|TRBJ2-1
TGTGCCAGCAGTGGGGGGGCGGGACAAGGTATTAATGAGCAGTTCTTC
CASSGGAGQGINEQFF
>few|-|TRBV19|TRBJ2-1
TGTGCCAGTAGTATAGGGGTCGAGCAGTTCTTC
CASSIGVEQFF